Described below is a single T cell receptor beta chain sequence and its context. Its cognate antigen has yet to be identified. Qualities for individual bases were not recorded, and no much larger clone is one base off. Reading the germline V gene (reference sequence) gives CDR1 SEHNR and CDR2 FQNEAQ. The junction carries 9 bases between V and J, which are trimmed by 3 bases and 3 bases respectively. The CDR3 holds 14 amino acids from the cysteine to the phenylalanine. Only CDR3 DNA is held: 42 bases, read in frame from base 1. This entry is derived from a study of cytomegalovirus exposure and HLA in healthy donors (dated 2017 in TCRdb). Describing the broader study: In an earlier analysis of 587 of the donors, 250 to 350 Gb of sequence data and 117 million unique TCR beta sequences from about 179 million T cells were reported. An early release covering around 630 HLA-typed donors comprised 300 to 350 gigabases of sequencing data and tens of millions of unique TCR sequences. Of the approximately 400 genotyped donors, about 80% fell in the genetic ancestry cluster associated with self-reported Caucasian donors. The aim of the study was to test whether cataloging public T cell receptors could identify signatures of past pathogen exposure. The T cell repertoires of 550 to 850 subjects were profiled by immunosequencing and related to cytomegalovirus serostatus. In addition to the first cohort of 666 subjects, a separate validation cohort of 100 to 150 different subjects was used. To predict cytomegalovirus infection status, the study combined high-throughput TCR immunosequencing, statistical association of individual TCRs with disease status, and machine learning. In a later analysis, previously published TCR beta repertoires from hundreds of donors were re-analyzed and high-resolution HLA genotyping was added so that TCR occurrence patterns could be studied. Rather than using new phenotypic data, the later analysis identified candidate immune exposures from TCR beta sequences and from how often those sequences occurred across donors. An earlier analysis of 587 of the donors used high-throughput TCR beta sequencing to judge whether each TCR beta V gene segment behaved as functional or pseudogenic. Alongside the repertoire data, information on donor age, sex, ethnicity and CMV serostatus was compiled. A later genetic analysis used genome-wide SNP genotypes for about three fifths of the 666 donors, treating that subset as a discovery cohort. All discovery cohort repertoires had been generated using a single sequencing platform. Class I and class II HLA loci were covered by the typing at four-digit resolution. Typing coverage differed by locus: A, B, C, DRB1 and DQB1 were typed in about 620-630 donors, DQA1 in 522, DPA1 in some 610, and DPB1 in 450 to 490. About five DR-DQ haplotypes were handled as single units for association and clustering because linkage in the cohort was strong. On average, roughly 240,000 unique TCR beta nucleotide sequences were sequenced per donor among 398 genotyped donors of the cohort, with 15% to 20% of those sequences being non-productive.

In total, approximately 690 healthy bone marrow donors made up the cohort. At the time of sampling, every cohort member was nominally healthy, though immune exposures that went unrecorded were likely present. The donor was CMV seronegative and belonged to the group of more than 300 seronegative cohort members. Every donor gave a peripheral blood sample, and the peripheral blood mononuclear cells from that sample were used for TCR beta sequencing. The Qiagen DNeasy Blood Extraction Kit was used to extract genomic DNA from the blood cell samples. What the work shows at the level of the full study, not this receptor alone: HLA typing was unavailable for some donors at each locus, so association tests used only the typed subset. A later analysis found that most CMV-associated TCR beta chains appeared HLA-restricted, with HLA associations seemingly driven largely by CMV exposure. Linkage disequilibrium might explain the correlated functional status among segregating V segments, but an unknown experimental factor could not be ruled out. When HLA alleles, especially DR and DQ, strongly co-occurred, TCR associations were difficult to assign to individual alleles. Across donors, most TCR sequences were observed very rarely, whereas some public TCRs were present in many individuals. An association between a missense DCLRE1C variant and V-gene and J-gene trimming of TCR beta chains was found in a later genetic analysis and replicated in an independent cohort. The 87-base-pair reads could not distinguish some IMGT-functional V segments, including TRBV6-2 and TRBV6-3, so those segments were excluded. A later genetic analysis reported fewer N-insertions in productive TCRs among donors in an Asian-associated ancestry cluster than the roughly 700-donor mean. According to a later analysis, TCR association rates differed among HLA loci, with DRB1 alleles showing the most associated TCRs and HLA-C alleles showing the fewest. Three of the identified cytomegalovirus-associated TCR beta chains were confirmed in vitro to be specific for cytomegalovirus antigens. In an earlier analysis of some 500 of the donors, most TCR beta V segments were observed in productive rearrangements about 87% or about 30% of the time, broadly matching IMGT annotations. Approximately 18 rarely observed V segments, including chromosome 9 orphons, were excluded from the earlier analysis of approximately 500 of the donors because counts were too low. The authors suggested that the approach could potentially be generalized to other disease states and immunological phenotypes. Presence/absence analyses assumed roughly uniform sequencing depth across donors, an assumption that may not hold. The classifier was reported to diagnose cytomegalovirus status with high specificity and sensitivity in both the original cohort and the validation cohort. Only TCR beta chains were sequenced in this cohort, and the absence of alpha or paired-chain data limited detectable features. In a later analysis, around 15,000 TCR beta sequences were associated with specific HLA alleles at a false discovery rate of 0.05. In the study, some 180 TCR beta chains were listed as associated with cytomegalovirus. A later analysis reported that several top co-occurrence clusters appeared linked to parvovirus B19, influenza, CMV and Epstein-Barr virus. A cluster of highly shared sequence variants was judged likely to be a technical artifact of the sequencing pipeline. A further reported finding was that TCR beta sequences accurately predicted the HLA-A and HLA-B alleles for most subjects in the first cohort. CMV serostatus was the only immune exposure information available for the cohort. In a later analysis, HLA-associated TCR beta chains were found to be more clonally expanded and to have lower generation probabilities than equally common non-associated chains.

Libraries were made using the immunoSEQ multiplex PCR assay. A mixture of 60 forward primers for TCR Vbeta segments and 13 reverse primers for TCR Jbeta segments was used in the multiplex PCR. A multiplex PCR assay on genomic DNA amplified the CDR3 region of rearranged TCR beta genes. The Illumina HiSeq System was used to sequence the amplified TCR beta libraries as 87-base-pair reads. On the authors' methods: In a later analysis, tens of millions of unique TCR beta chains were counted across the 690 or so repertoires, and approximately 9.9 million of these chains were shared by at least two donors. Raw reads were error-corrected and collapsed into unique sequences by a nearest-neighbor algorithm in which closely related sequences were merged to remove PCR and sequencing errors. CDR3 sequences were aligned to IMGT reference sequences to assign V, D and J gene segments. Each retained sequence needed at least a six-nucleotide match to both a V gene segment and a J gene segment. A rearrangement was called productive if the CDR3 had no stop codons and remained in frame with V and J, and every other rearrangement was called non-productive. CDR3 was defined by IMGT convention, running from the second conserved V-encoded cysteine to the conserved J-encoded phenylalanine. The earlier analysis of more than 450 of the donors excluded sequences that lacked an unambiguous match to a single V gene segment. An earlier analysis of some 500 of the donors classified V segments as functional when productive rearrangements were above 56.7% and as segregating when the standard deviation between donors was above 5%. To diagnose cytomegalovirus status from the catalog of TCR beta chain sequences, a statistical classification framework was built. A later analysis assigned V and J genes by comparing TCR nucleotide sequences with IMGT/GENE-DB human TR gene sequences. Using the TCRdist pipeline, a later analysis assigned CDR3 sequences along with most-parsimonious VDJ recombination scenarios. In a later analysis, each TCR beta chain was defined by its CDR3 amino acid sequence together with its V-gene family, and reads without a unique V-gene family were excluded. In a later analysis, 500 to 700 highly shared, low-generation-probability nucleotide sequences were removed to address suspected cross-contamination and a sequencing artifact. In a later analysis, a clonal expansion index for each public chain was calculated from normalized within-repertoire ranks of inferred template counts. In a later analysis, generation probabilities were computed using a VDJ recombination model fitted to out-of-frame rearrangements, and the results were checked against IGoR. A later analysis scored TCR-TCR, TCR-HLA and TCR-CMV co-occurrence with hypergeometric tests, applying a repertoire-size bias correction to TCR pairs. False discovery rates were estimated in a later analysis by permuting HLA or CMV assignments 20 times. In a later analysis, co-occurring TCRs were grouped using DBSCAN, with TCRdist sequence similarity added in when clustering inside HLA-allele-positive subsets. Repertoires with fewer than 30,000 or more than 120,000 public chains were left out of co-occurrence clustering, as were four to six repertoires with anomalous nucleotide sharing. The immuneACCESS repertoire file appears here via TCRdb, limited to in-frame rearrangements. These files lack a portion of the clones; in checked studies, under half of the deficit traces to unresolved V genes, and the cause of the others is not known. V and J calls and clone size follow that table, whereas D and trimming were derived from the DNA. Here the sample has about 140,000 clones; 70% to 90% occur a single time. The ten biggest clones cover 2% to 3% of the sample.

Sequenced: PBMCs. The chain was built from TRBV7-9 and TRBJ1-5; a tentative D call is TRBD1 (5 bases match). This clonotype originated in a man aged 45-65 years in good health and CMV-seronegative. For the CDR3, the sequence is CASSFGAPNQPQHF. In nucleotide form, the sequence is TGTGCCAGCAGCTTTGGGGCCCCCAATCAGCCCCAGCATTTT.